This T cell receptor beta chain emerged from a study of blood T cell repertoires in COVID-19. Across the whole study: Samples of COVID-19 (acute and convalescent) were obtained from the United States, Italy and Spain.

Trimming took 1 base from V and 8 from J, leaving 14 bases between them. Germline V gene sequence: CDR1 SGHTA, CDR2 FQGTGA. CDR3 length equals 14 residues. This clone was observed a few times. TCRdb keeps only in-frame clones here, not all; method: immunoSEQ multiplex PCR. The data hold about 390,000 clones, with just under 90% observed a single time. Participants had their cohort set by participant-reported clinical history. The clonotype was recovered from a woman between 50 and 59 years old who had recovered from COVID-19. Sequences were obtained from PBMCs or T cells enriched from blood (not recorded which). The chain combines TRBV7-3 with TRBJ1-2; possible D gene TRBD1, 6 bases. The CDR3 here is CASSLRAGADGYTF. For the CDR3, the DNA is TGTGCCAGCAGCTTAAGGGCAGGGGCTGACGGCTACACCTTC.